These T cell receptor beta chains were read from a single sample in a study of T cell repertoires in cytomegalovirus infection. TCRdb recomputed calls from the reads with MiXCR, one row per CDR3 protein. The table records approximately 470,000 distinct CDR3 sequences, roughly 42% of them present only once. Which antigens these TCRs recognize remains unknown. This material consisted of cultured PBMCs, taken from culture after CMV antigen stimulation. These receptors were obtained from a human donor in good health (CMV status not recorded). Some clones in this sample may be carry-over from other donors' samples. Both conserved end residues are trimmed from each CDR3.

>TRBV7-2|TRBJ2-1
ASSFSGGAYEQF
>TRBV6-2/TRBV6-3|TRBJ2-1
ASSYSEGLFYNEQF
>TRBV6-6|TRBJ2-1
ASKWDRAGGEQF
>TRBV7-8|TRBJ2-1
ASSSNTGQGAMGEQF
>TRBV7-2|TRBJ1-2
ASSPITGKHGYT
>TRBV4-3|TRBJ1-4
ASSQETGFANEKLF
>TRBV6-2/TRBV6-3|TRBJ1-1
ASSKTGSTEAF
>TRBV3-1|TRBJ2-7
ASSQDPQADEQY
>TRBV29-1|TRBJ2-7
SVEAPQGGEQY
>TRBV19|TRBJ2-3
ASSMMSSGNTDTQY
>TRBV12-3/TRBV12-4|TRBJ2-2
ASSLRRGSTGELF
>TRBV24-1|TRBJ2-5
ATSAPLGGAQETQY
>TRBV6-6|TRBJ2-1
ASAYARGRYNEQF
>TRBV7-2|TRBJ2-2
ASTSGGEPRRELF
>TRBV6-2/TRBV6-3|TRBJ2-2
ASSYGASPGELF
>TRBV28|TRBJ2-1
ASTPRGQGSSEQF
>TRBV5-5|TRBJ1-6
ASSFGLGNQPLH
>TRBV7-2|TRBJ2-3
ASSSTRGGVDTQY
>TRBV7-9|TRBJ2-7
ASSSPRTGGYEQY
>TRBV12-3/TRBV12-4|TRBJ2-7
ASSFEGSSDEQY
>TRBV12-3/TRBV12-4|TRBJ1-1
ASRPPQTGPNTEAF
>TRBV11-2|TRBJ2-7
ASSPLDSYEQY